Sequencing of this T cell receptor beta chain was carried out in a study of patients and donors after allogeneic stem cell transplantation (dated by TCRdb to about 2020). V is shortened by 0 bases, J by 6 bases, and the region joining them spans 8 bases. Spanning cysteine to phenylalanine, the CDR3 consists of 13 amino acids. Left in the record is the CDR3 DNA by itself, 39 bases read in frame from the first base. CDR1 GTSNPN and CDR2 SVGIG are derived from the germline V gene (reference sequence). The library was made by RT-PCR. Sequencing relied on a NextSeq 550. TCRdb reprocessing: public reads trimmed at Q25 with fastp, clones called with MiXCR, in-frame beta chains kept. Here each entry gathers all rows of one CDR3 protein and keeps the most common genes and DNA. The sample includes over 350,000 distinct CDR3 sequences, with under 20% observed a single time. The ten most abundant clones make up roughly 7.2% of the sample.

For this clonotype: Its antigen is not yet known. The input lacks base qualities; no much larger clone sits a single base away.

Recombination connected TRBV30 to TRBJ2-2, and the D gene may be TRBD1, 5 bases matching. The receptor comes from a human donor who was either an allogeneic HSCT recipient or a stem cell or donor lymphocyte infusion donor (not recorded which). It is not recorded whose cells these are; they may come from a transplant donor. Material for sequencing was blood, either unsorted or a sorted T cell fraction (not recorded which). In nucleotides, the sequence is TGTGCCTGGAGTGTATCGACAGCCGGGGAGCTGTTTTTT. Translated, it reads CAWSVSTAGELFF. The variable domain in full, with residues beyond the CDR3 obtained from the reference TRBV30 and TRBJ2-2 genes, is SQTIHQWPATLVQPVGSPLSLECTVEGTSNPNLYWYRQAAGRGLQLLFYSVGIGQISSEVPQNLSASRPQDRQFILSSKKLLLSDSGFYLCAWSVSTAGELFFGEGSRLTVL.